This T cell receptor (beta chain) is drawn from a study of T cells in Graves' hyperthyroidism and ophthalmopathy. This clonotype was seen just once. Out of 8.5 to 10 ml of fresh peripheral blood came the PBMCs. The investigators amplified TCR beta CDR3 regions from RNA transcripts. In the first-round RT-PCR of the TCR CDR3, the HTBI primer set was used. Using its own MiXCR run on the multiplex PCR reads, TCRdb lists one record per CDR3 protein. Of roughly 600,000 distinct CDR3 sequences listed, around 15% are singletons. What was sequenced was blood. The receptor comes from a woman in her fifties or sixties with Graves' ophthalmopathy.

The CDR3 here is CATSRDRGASSPLHF. The DNA for the CDR3 is TGTGCCACCAGCAGGGACAGGGGGGCTTCTTCACCCCTCCACTTT. V is TRBV15 and J is TRBJ1-6; TRBD1 matches at 10 bases. From germline, CDR1 is LNHNV and CDR2 YYDKDF (reference sequence). J gave up 9 bases and V 3 bases, and 5 bases lay outside the gene matches. The length of the CDR3 is 15 residues.